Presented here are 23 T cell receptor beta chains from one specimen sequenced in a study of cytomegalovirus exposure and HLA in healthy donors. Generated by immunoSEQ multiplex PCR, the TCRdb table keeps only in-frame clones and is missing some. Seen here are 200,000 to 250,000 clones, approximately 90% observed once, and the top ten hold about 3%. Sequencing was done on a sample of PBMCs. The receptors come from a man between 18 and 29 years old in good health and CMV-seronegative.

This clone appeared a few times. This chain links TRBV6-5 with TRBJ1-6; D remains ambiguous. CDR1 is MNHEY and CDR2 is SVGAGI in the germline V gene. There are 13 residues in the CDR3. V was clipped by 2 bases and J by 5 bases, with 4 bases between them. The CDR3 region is CASSYEDNSPLHF. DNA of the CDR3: TGTGCCAGCAGTTACGAGGATAATTCACCCCTCCACTTT.

CDR3 nucleotide sequence: TGTGCCAGCAGTCCCGCGCGGGGGGATTACGAGCAGTACTTC. This translates into CASSPARGDYEQYF. The rearrangement uses TRBV27 and TRBJ2-7; 8 bases map to TRBD2. Unmatched junction bases numbered 7, after V lost 5 bases and J lost 4 bases. CDR3 size: 14 residues. From germline, CDR1 is MNHEY and CDR2 SMNVEV (reference sequence).

CDR3 loop: CASSARTGNYGYTF. The CDR3 coding sequence is TGTGCCAGTAGTGCCCGAACAGGGAACTATGGCTACACCTTC. The V gene is TRBV19, the J gene TRBJ1-2, with TRBD1 as a possible D gene (6 bases). CDR3 size: 14 residues. V was cut by 5 bases and J by 2 bases, with 12 bases left in between. Germline V gene sequence: CDR1 LNHDA, CDR2 SQIVND (reference sequence).

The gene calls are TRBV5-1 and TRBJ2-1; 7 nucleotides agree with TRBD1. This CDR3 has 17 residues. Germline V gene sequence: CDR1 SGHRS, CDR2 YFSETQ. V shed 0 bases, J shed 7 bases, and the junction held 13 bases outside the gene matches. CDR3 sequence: CASSLGTENRGWNEQFF. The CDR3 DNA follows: TGCGCCAGCAGCTTGGGCACGGAAAACAGGGGTTGGAATGAGCAGTTCTTC.

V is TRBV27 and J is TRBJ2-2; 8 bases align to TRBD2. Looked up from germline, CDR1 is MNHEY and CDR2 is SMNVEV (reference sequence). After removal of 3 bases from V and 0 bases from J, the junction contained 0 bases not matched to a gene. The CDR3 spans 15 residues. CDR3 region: CASSFSGANTGELFF. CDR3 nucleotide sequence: TGTGCCAGCAGTTTTAGCGGGGCGAACACCGGGGAGCTGTTTTTT.

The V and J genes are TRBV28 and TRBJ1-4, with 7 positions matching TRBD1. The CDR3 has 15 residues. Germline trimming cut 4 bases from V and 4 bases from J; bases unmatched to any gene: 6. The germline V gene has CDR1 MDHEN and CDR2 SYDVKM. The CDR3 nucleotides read TGTGCCAGCAGTTCCGCAGGGGGGATTAATGAAAAACTGTTTTTT. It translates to CASSSAGGINEKLFF.

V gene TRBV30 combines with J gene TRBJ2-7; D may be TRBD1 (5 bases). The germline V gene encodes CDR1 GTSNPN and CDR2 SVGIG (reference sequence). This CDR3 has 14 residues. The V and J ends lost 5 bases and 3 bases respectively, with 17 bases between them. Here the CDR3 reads CAWAPLDSLYEQYF. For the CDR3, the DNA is TGTGCCTGGGCTCCGCTAGACAGCCTCTACGAGCAGTACTTC. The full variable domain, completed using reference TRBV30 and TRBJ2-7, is SQTIHQWPATLVQPVGSPLSLECTVEGTSNPNLYWYRQAAGRGLQLLFYSVGIGQISSEVPQNLSASRPQDRQFILSSKKLLLSDSGFYLCAWAPLDSLYEQYFGPGTRLTVT.

CDR3: CASSLTAVGSTGELFF. In DNA, the CDR3 is TGTGCCAGCAGCTTAACGGCGGTTGGTAGCACCGGGGAGCTGTTTTTT. The chain couples TRBV7-3 to TRBJ2-2; D gene ambiguous. This CDR3 has 16 residues. Germline CDR1 and CDR2: SGHTA and FQGTGA. The V end was cut by 0 bases, the J end by 4 bases, with 12 bases between.

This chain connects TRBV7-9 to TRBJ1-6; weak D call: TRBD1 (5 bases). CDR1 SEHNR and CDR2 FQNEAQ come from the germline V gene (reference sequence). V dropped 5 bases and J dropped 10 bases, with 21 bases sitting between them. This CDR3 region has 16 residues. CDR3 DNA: TGTGCCAGCAGCCCCCAGGTTGGGGCGGGATACTCACCCCTCCACTTT. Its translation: CASSPQVGAGYSPLHF.

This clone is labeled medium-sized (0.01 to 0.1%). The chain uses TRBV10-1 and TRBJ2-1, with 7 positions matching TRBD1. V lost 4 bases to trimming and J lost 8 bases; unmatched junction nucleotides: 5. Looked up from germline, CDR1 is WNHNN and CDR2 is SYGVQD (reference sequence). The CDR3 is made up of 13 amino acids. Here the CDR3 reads CASSGTGLDEQFF. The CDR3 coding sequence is TGCGCCAGCAGTGGGACAGGACTCGATGAGCAGTTCTTC.

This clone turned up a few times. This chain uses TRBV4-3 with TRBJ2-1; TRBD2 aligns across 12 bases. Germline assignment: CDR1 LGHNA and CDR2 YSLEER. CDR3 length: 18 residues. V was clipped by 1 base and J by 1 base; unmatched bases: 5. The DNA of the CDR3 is TGCGCCAGCAGCCAAGGACTAGCGGGAGTTGGGTCCTACAATGAGCAGTTCTTC. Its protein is CASSQGLAGVGSYNEQFF.

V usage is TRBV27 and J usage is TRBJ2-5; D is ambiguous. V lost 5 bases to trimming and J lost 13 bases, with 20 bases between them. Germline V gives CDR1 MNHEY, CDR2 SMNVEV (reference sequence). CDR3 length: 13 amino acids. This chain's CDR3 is CASSERPTLLWYF. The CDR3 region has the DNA TGTGCCAGCAGTGAACGCCCGACACTTCTCTGGTACTTC.

CDR3 residues: CSVEGASGAQETQYF. The CDR3 DNA reads TGCAGCGTTGAAGGGGCTAGCGGGGCCCAAGAGACCCAGTACTTC. The chain carries TRBV29-1 and TRBJ2-5; TRBD2 agrees at 9 bases. Germline lookup yields CDR1 SQVTM and CDR2 ANQGSEA. V was pared by 1 base and J by 1 base, with 4 bases of the junction left unmatched. The CDR3 spans 15 residues.

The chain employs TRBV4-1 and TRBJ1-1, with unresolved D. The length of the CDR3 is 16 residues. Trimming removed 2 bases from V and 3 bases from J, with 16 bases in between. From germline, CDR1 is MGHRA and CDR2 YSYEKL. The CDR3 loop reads CASSQKFSRGDTEAFF. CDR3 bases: TGCGCCAGCAGCCAAAAATTTTCTCGGGGAGACACTGAAGCTTTCTTT.

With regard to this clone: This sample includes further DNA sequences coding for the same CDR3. The CDR3: CASSTGTSAYNEQFF. Written as DNA, the CDR3 is TGTGCCAGCAGCACCGGGACTAGCGCTTACAATGAGCAGTTCTTC. The rearrangement uses TRBV27 and TRBJ2-1; TRBD2 matches 10 bases. Germline assignment: CDR1 MNHEY and CDR2 SMNVEV (reference sequence). CDR3 length equals 15 residues. Unmatched junction bases numbered 6, after V lost 6 bases and J lost 4 bases.

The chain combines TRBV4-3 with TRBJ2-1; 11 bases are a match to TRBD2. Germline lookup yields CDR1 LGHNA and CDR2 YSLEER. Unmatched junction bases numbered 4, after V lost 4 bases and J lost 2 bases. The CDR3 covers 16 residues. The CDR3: CASSRYSGRAYNEQFF. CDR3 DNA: TGCGCCAGCAGCCGTTATAGCGGGAGGGCCTACAATGAGCAGTTCTTC.

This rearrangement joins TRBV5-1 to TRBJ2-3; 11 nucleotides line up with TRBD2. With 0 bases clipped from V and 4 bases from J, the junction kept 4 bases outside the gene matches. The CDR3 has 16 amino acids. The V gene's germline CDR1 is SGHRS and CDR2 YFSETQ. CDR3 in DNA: TGCGCCAGCAGCTTGGTCGGGACTAGCGGATCAGATACGCAGTATTTT. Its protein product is CASSLVGTSGSDTQYF.

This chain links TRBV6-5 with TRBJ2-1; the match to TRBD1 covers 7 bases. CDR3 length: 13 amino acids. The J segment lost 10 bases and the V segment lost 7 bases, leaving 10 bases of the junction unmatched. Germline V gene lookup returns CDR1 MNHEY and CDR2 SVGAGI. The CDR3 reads CASNNAGRGEQFF. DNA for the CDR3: TGTGCCAGCAACAACGCGGGCAGGGGGGAGCAGTTCTTC.

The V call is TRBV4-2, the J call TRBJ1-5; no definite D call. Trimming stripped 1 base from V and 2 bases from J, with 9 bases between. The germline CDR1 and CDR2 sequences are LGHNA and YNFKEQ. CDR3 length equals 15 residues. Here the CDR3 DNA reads TGTGCCAGCAGCCAAGTCGCCGGGGGCAATCAGCCCCAGCATTTT. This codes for CASSQVAGGNQPQHF.

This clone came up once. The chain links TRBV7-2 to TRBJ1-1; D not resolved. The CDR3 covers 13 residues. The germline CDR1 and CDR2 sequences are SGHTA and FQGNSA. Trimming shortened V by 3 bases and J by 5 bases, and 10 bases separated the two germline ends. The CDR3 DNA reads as TGTGCCAGCAGCTTCGAGGGCCCAACTGAAGCTTTCTTT. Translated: CASSFEGPTEAFF.

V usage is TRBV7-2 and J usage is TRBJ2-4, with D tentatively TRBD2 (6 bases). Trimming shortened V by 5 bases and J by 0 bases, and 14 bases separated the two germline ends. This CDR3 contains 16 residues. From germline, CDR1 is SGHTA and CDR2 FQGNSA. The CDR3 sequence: CASSLSPGLAKNIQYF. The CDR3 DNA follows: TGTGCCAGCAGCCTCAGTCCGGGACTAGCCAAAAACATTCAGTACTTC.

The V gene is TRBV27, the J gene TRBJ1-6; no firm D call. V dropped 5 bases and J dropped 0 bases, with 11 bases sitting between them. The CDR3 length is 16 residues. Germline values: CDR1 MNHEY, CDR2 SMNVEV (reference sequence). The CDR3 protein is CASSPWRLSYNSPLHF. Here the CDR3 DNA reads TGTGCCAGCAGTCCCTGGCGGCTCTCCTATAATTCACCCCTCCACTTT.

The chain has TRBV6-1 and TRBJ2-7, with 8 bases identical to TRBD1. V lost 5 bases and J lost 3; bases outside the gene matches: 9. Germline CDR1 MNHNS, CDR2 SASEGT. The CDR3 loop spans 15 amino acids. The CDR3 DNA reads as TGTGCCAGCAGTCAGGGGGCAGGCGGATACTACGAGCAGTACTTC. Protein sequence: CASSQGAGGYYEQYF.